This record concerns one T cell receptor (beta chain) sequence. Sequenced by immunoSEQ multiplex PCR; TCRdb stores in-frame clones only, minus some. The sample has about 140,000 clones, 75% to 95% seen once. The CDR3 covers 11 residues. Germline-derived CDR1 and CDR2 are MNHEY and SVGAGI. Trimming took off 8 bases at V and 3 bases at J, with 7 bases between the two ends. This specimen belongs to a study of control samples from healthy donors and cancer patients. This clonotype was sampled from a man younger than 40 in good health. The rearrangement joins TRBV6-5 to TRBJ1-1; unclear D gene. The specimen was blood. The CDR3 DNA follows: TGTGCCAGCGCACAATACACTGAAGCTTTCTTT. Residues: CASAQYTEAFF.